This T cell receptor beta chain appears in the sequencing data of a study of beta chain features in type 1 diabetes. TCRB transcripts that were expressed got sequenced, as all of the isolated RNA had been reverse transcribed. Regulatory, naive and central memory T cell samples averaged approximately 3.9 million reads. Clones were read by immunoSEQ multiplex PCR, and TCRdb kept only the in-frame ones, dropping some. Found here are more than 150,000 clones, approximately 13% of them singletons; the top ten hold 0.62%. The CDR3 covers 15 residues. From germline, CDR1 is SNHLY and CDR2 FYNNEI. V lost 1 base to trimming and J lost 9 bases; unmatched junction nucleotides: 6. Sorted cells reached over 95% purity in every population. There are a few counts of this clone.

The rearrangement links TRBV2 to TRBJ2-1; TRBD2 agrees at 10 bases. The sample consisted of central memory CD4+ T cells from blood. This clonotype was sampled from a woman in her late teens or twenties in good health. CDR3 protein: CASSEEASGSVEQFF. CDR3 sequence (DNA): TGTGCCAGCAGTGAAGAGGCTAGCGGGAGTGTTGAGCAGTTCTTC.